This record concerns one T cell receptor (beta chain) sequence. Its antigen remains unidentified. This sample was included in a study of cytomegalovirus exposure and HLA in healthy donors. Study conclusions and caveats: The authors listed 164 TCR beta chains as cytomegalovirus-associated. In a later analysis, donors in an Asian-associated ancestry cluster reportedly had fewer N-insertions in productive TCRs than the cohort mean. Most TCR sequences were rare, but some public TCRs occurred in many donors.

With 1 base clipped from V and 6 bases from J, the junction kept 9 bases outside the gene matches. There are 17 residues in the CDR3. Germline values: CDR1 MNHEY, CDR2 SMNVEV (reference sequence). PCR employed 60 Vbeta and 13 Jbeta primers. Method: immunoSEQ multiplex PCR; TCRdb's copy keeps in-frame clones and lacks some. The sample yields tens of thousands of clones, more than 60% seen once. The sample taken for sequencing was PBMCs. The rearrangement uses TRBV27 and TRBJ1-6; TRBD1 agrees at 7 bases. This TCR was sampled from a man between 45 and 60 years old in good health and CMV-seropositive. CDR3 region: CASSLLGGSAPNSPLHF. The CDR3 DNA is TGTGCCAGCAGTTTATTAGGGGGCAGCGCGCCTAATTCACCCCTCCACTTT.